This T cell receptor beta chain originates from a study of cytomegalovirus exposure and HLA in healthy donors. Looking at the study overall: The 110 million or so unique TCR beta sequences, from some 170 million T cells, were found by an earlier analysis.

Looked up from germline, CDR1 is MDHEN and CDR2 is SYDVKM. V lost 3 bases and J 0 bases, leaving 9 bases between the germline ends. This CDR3 spans 15 amino acids. The PCR made use of 60 Vbeta and 13 Jbeta primers. The repertoire was sequenced with immunoSEQ multiplex PCR; TCRdb's copy has only in-frame clones and lacks some. The table has roughly 150,000 clones, 78% seen once. Sample: PBMCs. This receptor was taken from a woman aged 40-49 years in good health and CMV-seropositive. The chain recombines TRBV28 with TRBJ1-3; D is ambiguous. The CDR3 DNA sequence: TGTGCCAGCAGTTTTTCCACTCACTCTGGAAACACCATATATTTT. The encoded protein is CASSFSTHSGNTIYF. The full variable domain, in which reference TRBV28 and TRBJ1-3 provide the parts outside the CDR3, is DVKVTQSSRYLVKRTGEKVFLECVQDMDHENMFWYRQDPGLGLRLIYFSYDVKMKEKGDIPEGYSVSREKKERFSLILESASTNQTSMYLCASSFSTHSGNTIYFGEGSWLTVV.